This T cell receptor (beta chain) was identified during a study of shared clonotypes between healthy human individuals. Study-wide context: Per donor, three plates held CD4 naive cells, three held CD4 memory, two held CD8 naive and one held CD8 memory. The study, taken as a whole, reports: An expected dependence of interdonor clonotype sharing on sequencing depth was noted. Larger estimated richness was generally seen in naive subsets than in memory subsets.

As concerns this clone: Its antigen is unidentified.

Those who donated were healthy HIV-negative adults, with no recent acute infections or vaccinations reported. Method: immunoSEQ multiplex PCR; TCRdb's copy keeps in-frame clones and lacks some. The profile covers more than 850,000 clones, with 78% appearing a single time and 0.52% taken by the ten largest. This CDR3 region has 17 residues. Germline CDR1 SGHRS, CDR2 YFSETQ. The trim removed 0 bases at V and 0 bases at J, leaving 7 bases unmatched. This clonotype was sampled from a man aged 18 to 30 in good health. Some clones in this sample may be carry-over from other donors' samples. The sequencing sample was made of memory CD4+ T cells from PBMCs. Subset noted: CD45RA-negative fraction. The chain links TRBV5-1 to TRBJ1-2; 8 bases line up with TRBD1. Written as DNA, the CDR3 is TGCGCCAGCAGCTTGGGAGGACAGGGTTCGTCTAACTATGGCTACACCTTC. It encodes CASSLGGQGSSNYGYTF.